This TCR beta chain is drawn from a study of post-analysis software for immune sequencing data. Included in the TCR beta cDNA libraries were unique molecular identifiers. TCRdb processed the PCR reads anew with MiXCR; each CDR3 protein has one entry. The table records around 400,000 distinct CDR3 sequences, about 39% of them present only once. Overall study findings and caveats: The study found TRBV5-6, TRBV5-1 and TRBV20-1 among 5 or 6 TRBV segments more frequent in patients than controls. Compared with controls, patients showed significantly lower normalized Chao1 diversity.

This CDR3 contains 17 residues. V trimming: 4 bases; J trimming: 1 base; junction bases outside the gene matches: 10. Germline V gene data show CDR1 as SGHRS and CDR2 as YFSETQ. Turning to this clonotype: Its specificity is unknown.

This chain uses TRBV5-1 with TRBJ1-1; 10 bases line up with TRBD1. The clonotype comes from a girl aged 2-10 years with multiple sclerosis. The sample comprised blood. The CDR3 spells CASSGRQGAGGNTEAFF. The CDR3 DNA reads TGCGCCAGCAGCGGAAGACAGGGGGCAGGTGGGAACACTGAAGCTTTCTTT.